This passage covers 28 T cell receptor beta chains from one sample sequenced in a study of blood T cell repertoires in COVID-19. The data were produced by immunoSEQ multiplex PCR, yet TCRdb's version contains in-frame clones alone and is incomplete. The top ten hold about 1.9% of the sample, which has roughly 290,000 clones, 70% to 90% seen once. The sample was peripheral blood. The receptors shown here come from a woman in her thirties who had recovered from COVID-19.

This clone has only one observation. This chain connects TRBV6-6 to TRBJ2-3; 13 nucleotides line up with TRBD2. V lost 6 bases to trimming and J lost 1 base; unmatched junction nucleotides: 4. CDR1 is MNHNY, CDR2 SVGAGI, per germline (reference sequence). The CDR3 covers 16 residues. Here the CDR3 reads CASRTGTSGGTDTQYF. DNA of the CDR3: TGTGCCAGCAGGACGGGGACTAGCGGGGGCACAGATACGCAGTATTTT.

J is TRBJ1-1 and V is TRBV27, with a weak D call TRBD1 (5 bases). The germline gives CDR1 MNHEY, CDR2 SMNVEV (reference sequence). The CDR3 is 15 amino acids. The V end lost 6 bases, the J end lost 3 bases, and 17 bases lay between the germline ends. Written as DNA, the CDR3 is TGTGCCAGCAGCCCCCGGGGGTCAGGATACACTGAAGCTTTCTTT. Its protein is CASSPRGSGYTEAFF.

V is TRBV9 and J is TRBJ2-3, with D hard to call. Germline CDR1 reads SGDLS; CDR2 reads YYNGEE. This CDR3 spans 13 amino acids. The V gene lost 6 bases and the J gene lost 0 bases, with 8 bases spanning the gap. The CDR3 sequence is CASTQLSTDTQYF. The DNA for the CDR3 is TGTGCCAGCACCCAACTGAGCACAGATACGCAGTATTTT.

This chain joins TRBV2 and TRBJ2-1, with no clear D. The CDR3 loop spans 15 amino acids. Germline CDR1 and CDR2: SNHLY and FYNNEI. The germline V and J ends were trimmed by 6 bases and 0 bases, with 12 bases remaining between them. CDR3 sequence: CASRAPILSYNEQFF. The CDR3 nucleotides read TGTGCCAGCAGAGCTCCCATACTCTCCTACAATGAGCAGTTCTTC.

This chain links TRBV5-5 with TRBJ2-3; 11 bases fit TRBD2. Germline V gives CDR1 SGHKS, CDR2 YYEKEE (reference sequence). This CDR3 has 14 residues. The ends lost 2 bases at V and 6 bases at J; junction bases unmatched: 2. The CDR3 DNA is TGTGCCAGCAGCTTCCTAGCGGGAGGCGATACGCAGTATTTT. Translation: CASSFLAGGDTQYF.

The CDR3 loop reads CASSLLAGGSTGELFF. The CDR3 DNA follows: TGTGCCAGCAGCCTACTAGCGGGGGGTAGTACCGGGGAGCTGTTTTTT. The chain employs TRBV5-4 and TRBJ2-2; 12 bases match TRBD2. This CDR3 has 16 amino acids. Germline loops: CDR1 SGHNT, CDR2 YYREEE (reference sequence). Germline trimming cut 4 bases from V and 5 bases from J; bases unmatched to any gene: 6. The full variable domain, its missing parts supplied by reference TRBV5-4 and TRBJ2-2, is ETGVTQSPTHLIKTRGQQVTLRCSSQSGHNTVSWYQQALGQGPQFIFQYYREEENGRGNFPPRFSGLQFPNYSSELNVNALELDDSALYLCASSLLAGGSTGELFFGEGSRLTVL.

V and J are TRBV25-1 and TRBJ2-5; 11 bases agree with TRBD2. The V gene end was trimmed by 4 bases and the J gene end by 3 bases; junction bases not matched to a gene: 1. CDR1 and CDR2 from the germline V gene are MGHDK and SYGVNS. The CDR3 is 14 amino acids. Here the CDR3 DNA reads TGTGCCAGCAGTGCGGGACTAGCGGAAGAGACCCAGTACTTC. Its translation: CASSAGLAEETQYF.

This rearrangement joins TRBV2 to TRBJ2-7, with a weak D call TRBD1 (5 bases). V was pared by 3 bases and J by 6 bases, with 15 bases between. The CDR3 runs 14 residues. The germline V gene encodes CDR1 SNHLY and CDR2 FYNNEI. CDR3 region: CASSESQHRGEQYF. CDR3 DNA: TGTGCCAGCAGTGAGTCACAACATAGGGGCGAGCAGTACTTC.

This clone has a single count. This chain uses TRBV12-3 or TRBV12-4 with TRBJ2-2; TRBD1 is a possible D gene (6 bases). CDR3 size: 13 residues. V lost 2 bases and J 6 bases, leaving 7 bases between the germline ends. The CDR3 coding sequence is TGTGCCAGCAGTTTACAGGGGCCCGGGGAGCTGTTTTTT. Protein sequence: CASSLQGPGELFF.

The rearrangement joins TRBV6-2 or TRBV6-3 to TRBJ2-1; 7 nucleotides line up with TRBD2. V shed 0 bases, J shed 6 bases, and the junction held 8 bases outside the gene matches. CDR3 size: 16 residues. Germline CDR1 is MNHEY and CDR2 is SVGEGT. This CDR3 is CASSYSRIAGTNEQFF. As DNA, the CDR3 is TGTGCCAGCAGTTACTCGAGAATAGCGGGTACCAATGAGCAGTTCTTC.

CDR3 region: CASSIGGGGFSGANVLTF. In DNA, the CDR3 is TGTGCCAGTAGTATAGGCGGGGGAGGTTTTTCTGGGGCCAACGTCCTGACTTTC. The chain is built from TRBV19 and TRBJ2-6, with 7 bases that match TRBD2. Germline assignment: CDR1 LNHDA and CDR2 SQIVND (reference sequence). The CDR3 runs to 18 residues. V shed 1 base, J shed 1 base, and the junction held 7 bases outside the gene matches.

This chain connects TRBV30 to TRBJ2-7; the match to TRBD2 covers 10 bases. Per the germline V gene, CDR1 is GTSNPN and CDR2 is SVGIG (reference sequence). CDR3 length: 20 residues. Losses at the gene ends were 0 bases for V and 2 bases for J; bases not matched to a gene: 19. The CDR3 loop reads CAWSVRGRGLAGASPYEQYF. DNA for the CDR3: TGTGCCTGGAGTGTACGGGGCAGGGGGCTAGCGGGGGCTTCCCCCTACGAGCAGTACTTC.

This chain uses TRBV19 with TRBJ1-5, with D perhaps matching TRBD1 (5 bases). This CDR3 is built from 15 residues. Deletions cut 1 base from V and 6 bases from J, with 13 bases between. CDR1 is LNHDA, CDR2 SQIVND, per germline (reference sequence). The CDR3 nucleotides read TGTGCCAGTAGTATAGCGTCCAGGGCCTTTCAGCCCCAGCATTTT. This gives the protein CASSIASRAFQPQHF.

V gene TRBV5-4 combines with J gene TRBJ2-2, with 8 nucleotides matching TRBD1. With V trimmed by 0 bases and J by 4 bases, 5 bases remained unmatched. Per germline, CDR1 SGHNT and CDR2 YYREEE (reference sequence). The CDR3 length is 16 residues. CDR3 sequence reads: CASSLAKQGATGELFF. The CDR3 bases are TGTGCCAGCAGCTTGGCTAAGCAGGGGGCCACCGGGGAGCTGTTTTTT.

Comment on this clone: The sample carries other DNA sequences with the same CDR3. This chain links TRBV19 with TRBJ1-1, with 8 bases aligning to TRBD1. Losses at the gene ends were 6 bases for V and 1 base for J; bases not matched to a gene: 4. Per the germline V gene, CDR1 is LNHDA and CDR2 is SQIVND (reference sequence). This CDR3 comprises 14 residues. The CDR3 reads CASSLGQGNTEAFF. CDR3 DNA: TGTGCCAGTAGCCTCGGACAGGGGAACACTGAAGCTTTCTTT.

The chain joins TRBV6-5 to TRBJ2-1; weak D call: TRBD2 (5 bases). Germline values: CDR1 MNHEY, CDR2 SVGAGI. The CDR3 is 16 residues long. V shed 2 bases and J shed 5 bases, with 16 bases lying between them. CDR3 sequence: CASSYRRALGDNEQFF. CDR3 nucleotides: TGTGCCAGCAGTTACCGGCGGGCCCTTGGCGACAATGAGCAGTTCTTC.

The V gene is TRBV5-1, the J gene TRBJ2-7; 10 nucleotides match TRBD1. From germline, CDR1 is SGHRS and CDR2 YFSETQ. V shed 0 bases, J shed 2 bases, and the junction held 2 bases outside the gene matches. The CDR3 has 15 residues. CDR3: CASSLGTGGAYEQYF. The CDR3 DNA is TGCGCCAGCAGCTTGGGGACAGGGGGAGCCTACGAGCAGTACTTC.

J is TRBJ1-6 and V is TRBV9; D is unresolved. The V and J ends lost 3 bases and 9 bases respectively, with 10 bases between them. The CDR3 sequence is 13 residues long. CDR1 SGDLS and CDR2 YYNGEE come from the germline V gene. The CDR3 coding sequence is TGTGCCAGCAGCGACGGACTGGGTTCACCCCTCCACTTT. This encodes CASSDGLGSPLHF.

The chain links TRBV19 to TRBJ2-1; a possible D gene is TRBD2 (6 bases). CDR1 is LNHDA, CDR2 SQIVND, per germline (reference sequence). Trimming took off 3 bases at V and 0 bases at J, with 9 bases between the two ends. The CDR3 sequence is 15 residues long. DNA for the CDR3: TGTGCCAGTAGTATGGGGGGACGCTCCTACAATGAGCAGTTCTTC. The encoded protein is CASSMGGRSYNEQFF.

The CDR3 here is CASSQESPGTDTQYF. CDR3 DNA: TGTGCCAGCAGCCAAGAGTCTCCTGGCACAGATACGCAGTATTTT. This chain uses TRBV3-1 (or the pseudogene TRBV3-2) with TRBJ2-3; unclear D gene. The CDR3 runs to 15 residues. CDR1 LGHDT and CDR2 YNNKEL come from the germline V gene (reference sequence). The V end lost 0 bases, the J end lost 1 base, and 8 bases lay between the germline ends.

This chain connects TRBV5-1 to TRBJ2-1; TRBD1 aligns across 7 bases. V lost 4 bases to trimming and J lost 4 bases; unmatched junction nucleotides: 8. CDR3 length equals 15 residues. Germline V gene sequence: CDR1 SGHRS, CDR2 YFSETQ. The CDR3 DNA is TGCGCCAGCAGCACCCGGGACAGAGCTTACAATGAGCAGTTCTTC. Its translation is CASSTRDRAYNEQFF.

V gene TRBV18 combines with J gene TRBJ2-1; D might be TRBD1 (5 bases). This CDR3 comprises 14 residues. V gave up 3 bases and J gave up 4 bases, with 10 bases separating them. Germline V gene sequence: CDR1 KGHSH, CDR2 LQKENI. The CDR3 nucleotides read TGTGCCAGCTCACCTAACGACAGATACAATGAGCAGTTCTTC. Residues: CASSPNDRYNEQFF.

The CDR3 DNA follows: TGTGCCAGCAGTGAAGGGAGCTGGCAATTGGGCTACACCTTC. It encodes CASSEGSWQLGYTF. The J gene is TRBJ1-2, the V gene TRBV25-1; D is undetermined. The CDR3 is 14 amino acids. CDR1 is MGHDK, CDR2 SYGVNS, per germline. V lost 2 bases to trimming and J lost 8 bases, with 15 bases between them.

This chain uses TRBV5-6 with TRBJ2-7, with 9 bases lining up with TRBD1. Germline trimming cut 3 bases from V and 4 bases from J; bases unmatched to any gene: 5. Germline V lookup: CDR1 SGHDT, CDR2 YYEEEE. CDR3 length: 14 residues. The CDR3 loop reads CASSYGTGRYEQYF. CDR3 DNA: TGTGCCAGCAGCTATGGGACAGGGAGGTACGAGCAGTACTTC.

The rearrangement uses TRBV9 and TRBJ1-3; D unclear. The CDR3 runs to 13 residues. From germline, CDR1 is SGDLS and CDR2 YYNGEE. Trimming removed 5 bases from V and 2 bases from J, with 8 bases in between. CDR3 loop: CASSATAGNTIYF. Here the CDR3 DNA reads TGTGCCAGCAGTGCAACTGCTGGAAACACCATATATTTT.

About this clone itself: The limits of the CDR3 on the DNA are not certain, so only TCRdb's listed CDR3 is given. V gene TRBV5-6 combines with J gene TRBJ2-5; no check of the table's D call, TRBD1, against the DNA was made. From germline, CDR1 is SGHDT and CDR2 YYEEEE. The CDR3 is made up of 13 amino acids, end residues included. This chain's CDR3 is CASSFGQGETQYF.

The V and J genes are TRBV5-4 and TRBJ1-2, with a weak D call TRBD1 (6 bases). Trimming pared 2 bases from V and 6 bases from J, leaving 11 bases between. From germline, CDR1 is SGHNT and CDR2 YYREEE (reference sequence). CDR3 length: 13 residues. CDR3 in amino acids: CASSLPGADGYTF. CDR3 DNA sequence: TGTGCCAGCAGCTTACCAGGGGCTGATGGCTACACCTTC.

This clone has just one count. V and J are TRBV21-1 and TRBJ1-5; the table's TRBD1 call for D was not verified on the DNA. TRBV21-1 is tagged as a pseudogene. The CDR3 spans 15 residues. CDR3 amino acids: CASHLTADSNQPQHF. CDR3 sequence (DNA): TGTGCCAGTCATCTGACAGCCGATAGCAATCAGCCCCAGCATTTT.